The 24 T cell receptor beta chains in this list originate from one sample, sequenced in a study of control samples from healthy donors and cancer patients. Profiling relied on immunoSEQ multiplex PCR, and the TCRdb table lists in-frame clones only, not all of them. The top ten clones hold 5.5% to 6.5% of a sample with some 80,000 clones, about 92% of them seen once. The sequencing input was blood. The origin of the receptors is a woman in her sixties or seventies in good health.

The chain links TRBV7-2 to TRBJ2-2, with D possibly TRBD1 on 6 matching bases. The length of the CDR3 is 16 residues. The germline gives CDR1 SGHTA, CDR2 FQGNSA. Trimming pared 1 base from V and 4 bases from J, leaving 13 bases between. Here the CDR3 reads CASSLGILGGTGELFF. Here the CDR3 DNA reads TGTGCCAGCAGCTTAGGGATTTTAGGGGGCACCGGGGAGCTGTTTTTT. Full variable domain (rest looked up from reference TRBV7-2 and TRBJ2-2): GAGVSQSPSNKVTEKGKDVELRCDPISGHTALYWYRQSLGQGLEFLIYFQGNSAPDKSGLPSDRFSAERTGGSVSTLTIQRTQQEDSAVYLCASSLGILGGTGELFFGEGSRLTVL.

The gene calls are TRBV30 and TRBJ1-1; D remains unclear. Deletions cut 0 bases from V and 1 base from J, with 3 bases between. This CDR3 comprises 12 residues. Germline lookup yields CDR1 GTSNPN and CDR2 SVGIG (reference sequence). The DNA of the CDR3 is TGTGCCTGGAGTGTATGGAACACTGAAGCTTTCTTT. Translation: CAWSVWNTEAFF.

The gene calls are TRBV24-1 and TRBJ1-5; TRBD1 matches 9 bases. Germline V gives CDR1 KGHDR, CDR2 SFDVKD. With V trimmed by 9 bases and J by 4 bases, 6 bases remained unmatched. The CDR3 totals 14 residues. CDR3 coding DNA: TGTGCCACCGGGGGACAGGGCTCAAATCAGCCCCAGCATTTT. The encoded protein is CATGGQGSNQPQHF.

The chain has TRBV5-1 and TRBJ1-1; 7 nucleotides match TRBD1. V gave up 5 bases and J gave up 0 bases; unmatched junction bases: 7. The CDR3 runs to 15 residues. CDR1 is SGHRS and CDR2 is YFSETQ in the germline V gene. The CDR3: CASRTETGLNTEAFF. In nucleotides, the CDR3 is TGCGCCAGCAGGACGGAGACAGGGTTGAACACTGAAGCTTTCTTT. The full variable domain, in which reference TRBV5-1 and TRBJ1-1 provide the parts outside the CDR3, is KAGVTQTPRYLIKTRGQQVTLSCSPISGHRSVSWYQQTPGQGLQFLFEYFSETQRNKGNFPGRFSGRQFSNSRSEMNVSTLELGDSALYLCASRTETGLNTEAFFGQGTRLTVV.

The genes are TRBV5-1 and TRBJ1-3; D is unresolved. CDR1 and CDR2 from the germline V gene are SGHRS and YFSETQ. With 2 bases removed from V and 1 base from J, the gap between germline ends came to 10 bases. CDR3 size: 15 residues. CDR3 amino acids: CASSLFSGSGNTIYF. The DNA for the CDR3 is TGCGCCAGCAGCTTATTTTCGGGGTCTGGAAACACCATATATTTT.

The gene calls are TRBV10-2 and TRBJ1-1; 10 positions match TRBD1. This CDR3 has 14 residues. The V gene's germline CDR1 is WSHSY and CDR2 SAAADI. V was clipped by 6 bases and J by 1 base; unmatched bases: 2. The CDR3 protein is CASRTGGANTEAFF. The CDR3 DNA reads TGCGCCAGCAGGACAGGGGGCGCGAACACTGAAGCTTTCTTT.

The chain carries TRBV2 and TRBJ2-1; 7 bases are a match to TRBD1. Germline CDR1 and CDR2: SNHLY and FYNNEI. V lost 5 bases to trimming and J lost 7 bases; unmatched junction nucleotides: 2. This CDR3 has 12 residues. CDR3 sequence: CASSYRGNEQFF. The DNA for the CDR3 is TGTGCCAGCAGTTACAGGGGAAATGAGCAGTTCTTC.

The chain recombines TRBV7-9 with TRBJ2-2; D possibly corresponds to TRBD1 (6 bases). This CDR3 has 14 residues. The V and J ends lost 6 bases and 1 base respectively, with 9 bases between them. Germline loops: CDR1 SEHNR, CDR2 FQNEAQ (reference sequence). CDR3 sequence reads: CASRRTENTGELFF. The CDR3, as DNA: TGTGCCAGCAGACGGACAGAGAACACCGGGGAGCTGTTTTTT.

The chain employs TRBV19 and TRBJ2-2, with 7 bases aligning to TRBD2. The CDR3 has 16 residues. Losses at the gene ends were 5 bases for V and 0 bases for J; bases not matched to a gene: 6. In germline, CDR1 is LNHDA, CDR2 SQIVND (reference sequence). The CDR3 here is CASSAQGGTNTGELFF. CDR3 in DNA: TGTGCCAGTAGTGCTCAGGGAGGGACGAACACCGGGGAGCTGTTTTTT.

This clone was counted once. The chain recombines TRBV9 with TRBJ1-2, with D possibly matching TRBD1 (6 bases). This CDR3 contains 13 residues. V was shortened by 4 bases and J by 2 bases, with 9 bases between the two germline ends. Germline V gene sequence: CDR1 SGDLS, CDR2 YYNGEE. The CDR3 loop reads CASSLGQNYGYTF. CDR3 in DNA: TGTGCCAGCAGCCTGGGACAAAACTATGGCTACACCTTC.

The V gene is TRBV27, the J gene TRBJ2-3; the D gene is possibly TRBD1 (5 bases). Germline CDR1 MNHEY, CDR2 SMNVEV (reference sequence). The CDR3 contains 14 residues. V lost 4 bases and J 5 bases, leaving 13 bases between the germline ends. The CDR3 DNA reads TGTGCCAGCAGTTCCCTCAAAAGGGGAGATACGCAGTATTTT. Translation gives CASSSLKRGDTQYF.

This clone showed up just a few times. The rearrangement links TRBV20-1 to TRBJ2-7; no firm D call. Trimming removed 3 bases at V and 6 bases at J, with 15 bases between. Germline loops: CDR1 DFQATT, CDR2 SNEGSKA (reference sequence). The CDR3 totals 13 residues. Here the CDR3 reads CSASVRTAGEQYF. CDR3 nucleotides: TGCAGTGCTAGTGTCCGGACGGCCGGCGAGCAGTACTTC.

The genes are TRBV7-8 and TRBJ1-6; D gene uncertain. The ends were cut back, 3 bases at V and 7 bases at J, with 7 bases in the middle. CDR1 and CDR2 (germline): SGHVS, FQNEAQ. The CDR3 runs 13 residues. CDR3 sequence reads: CASSLTRNSPLHF. The CDR3 DNA reads as TGTGCCAGCAGCTTGACCCGAAATTCACCCCTCCACTTT.

This rearrangement joins TRBV18 to TRBJ2-5; D remains ambiguous. Germline lookup yields CDR1 KGHSH and CDR2 LQKENI. Trimming cost V 3 bases and J 1 base, with 9 bases left between them. This CDR3 has 14 amino acids. The CDR3 DNA reads TGTGCCAGCTCACCTCGGGTTAGCCAAGAGACCCAGTACTTC. Its protein is CASSPRVSQETQYF. Full variable domain (missing parts from reference TRBV18 and TRBJ2-5): NAGVMQNPRHLVRRRGQEARLRCSPMKGHSHVYWYRQLPEEGLKFMVYLQKENIIDESGMPKERFSAEFPKEGPSILRIQQVVRGDSAAYFCASSPRVSQETQYFGPGTRLLVL.

The rearrangement uses TRBV4-1 and TRBJ1-2, with 7 bases lining up with TRBD1. CDR3 length equals 13 residues. The germline CDR1 and CDR2 sequences are MGHRA and YSYEKL. V was pared by 5 bases and J by 4 bases, with 4 bases of the junction left unmatched. CDR3 region: CASSKQGSYGYTF. The CDR3 DNA is TGCGCCAGCAGCAAACAGGGGTCCTATGGCTACACCTTC.

This chain uses TRBV2 with TRBJ1-1; 10 bases line up with TRBD1. This CDR3 is 15 amino acids long. Germline CDR1 is SNHLY and CDR2 is FYNNEI. The V and J ends lost 6 bases and 3 bases, in that order; junction bases with no gene match: 7. This CDR3 reads CASRSDRGLDTEAFF. The CDR3 DNA reads as TGTGCCAGCAGATCTGACAGGGGGCTAGACACTGAAGCTTTCTTT.

V is TRBV28 and J is TRBJ1-2; possible D gene TRBD1, 6 bases. The CDR3 totals 14 residues. Per the germline V gene, CDR1 is MDHEN and CDR2 is SYDVKM. Trimming stripped 2 bases from V and 8 bases from J, with 15 bases between. CDR3 region: CASSLGDTRRGYTF. CDR3 bases: TGTGCCAGCAGTTTAGGGGACACTCGAAGGGGCTACACCTTC.

J is TRBJ1-2 and V is TRBV19, with 12 bases matching TRBD1. The CDR3 length is 15 residues. J was trimmed by 6 bases and V by 8 bases; bases with no gene match: 10. From germline, CDR1 is LNHDA and CDR2 SQIVND (reference sequence). The CDR3 DNA sequence: TGTGCCAGTCGGGACAGGGGGCTTTCACCCCATGGCTACACCTTC. Its translation is CASRDRGLSPHGYTF.

V gene TRBV18 combines with J gene TRBJ2-2; the D is unclear. Germline loops: CDR1 KGHSH, CDR2 LQKENI. Trimming shortened V by 0 bases and J by 2 bases, and 4 bases separated the two germline ends. The CDR3 has 14 amino acids. The CDR3 reads CASSPPENTGELFF. The CDR3 DNA reads TGTGCCAGCTCACCACCTGAAAACACCGGGGAGCTGTTTTTT.

The V call is TRBV2, the J call TRBJ1-5; tentatively, D is TRBD1 (6 bases). Germline V gives CDR1 SNHLY, CDR2 FYNNEI. The CDR3 contains 13 residues. Trimming removed 7 bases from V and 7 bases from J, with 14 bases in between. The CDR3 DNA is TGTGCCAGCACCTTAGGGGGGGAACAGCCCCAGCATTTT. Residues: CASTLGGEQPQHF.

The chain recombines TRBV27 with TRBJ1-1; TRBD1 might be the D (5 bases). The CDR3 covers 14 residues. Germline V lookup: CDR1 MNHEY, CDR2 SMNVEV (reference sequence). V was pared by 8 bases and J by 8 bases, with 21 bases between. CDR3 nucleotide sequence: TGTGCCAGCGGGGGGAGAAGGAGGGGAATAGAAGCTTTCTTT. As protein: CASGGRRRGIEAFF.

By its share, this clone is medium-sized. The chain joins TRBV5-1 to TRBJ2-7; TRBD2 is a possible D gene (5 bases). V shed 0 bases and J shed 4 bases, with 17 bases lying between them. CDR1 and CDR2 (germline): SGHRS, YFSETQ. There are 16 residues in the CDR3. Here the CDR3 reads CASSLGIRGYLYEQYF. The CDR3 DNA follows: TGCGCCAGCAGCTTGGGCATCCGGGGATATCTATACGAGCAGTACTTC.

The chain has TRBV7-6 and TRBJ2-1; the D call may be TRBD1 or TRBD2 (6 bases each). V was clipped by 1 base and J by 3 bases, with 19 bases between them. Germline CDR1 reads SGHVS; CDR2 reads FNYEAQ. The CDR3 totals 18 residues. CDR3 coding DNA: TGTGCCAGCAGCTTAGGGGGGGCCCGGGAGAGATTCTACAATGAGCAGTTCTTC. This codes for CASSLGGARERFYNEQFF.

The gene calls are TRBV29-1 and TRBJ1-1, with D possibly matching TRBD1 (5 bases). The germline V and J ends were trimmed by 4 bases and 4 bases, with 13 bases remaining between them. CDR1 and CDR2 (germline): SQVTM, ANQGSEA. The CDR3 runs to 13 residues. Written as DNA, the CDR3 is TGCAGCGTTGCAAGGGGAGTGGGCACTGAAGCTTTCTTT. This translates into CSVARGVGTEAFF.